The clone carrying this TCR beta chain is medium-sized (0.01 to 0.1%) by share. Its specificity is not known. These data are taken from a study of OX40 agonist ivuxolimab in advanced cancers. Across the study: Three patients got partial responses; one had hepatocellular carcinoma and two had cutaneous melanoma. General study results and limits: Expanded clones were, on average, more numerous in CD8+ T cells than in CD4+. The study observed clonal expansion of CD4+ and CD8+ blood T cells by week 6 at 0.1 to 3.0 mg/kg.

The CDR3 runs to 14 residues. V shed 6 bases and J shed 0 bases, with 9 bases lying between them. Germline-derived CDR1 and CDR2 are MNHEY and SVGAGI. Some clones are missing from TCRdb's copy, which holds only in-frame ones; the method was immunoSEQ multiplex PCR. Of about 45,000 clones in the sample, approximately 80% were seen once. Patients had blood sampled at baseline and again on cycle 4 day 1 and cycle 7 day 1. The chain has TRBV6-5 and TRBJ1-5; D might be TRBD1 (5 bases). The TCR sequence derives from an adult with an advanced solid tumor such as melanoma, head and neck, liver or kidney cancer. The sample here was CD4+ or CD8+ T cells sorted from blood, taken in a trial of the OX40 agonist ivuxolimab. CDR3 nucleotide sequence: TGTGCCAGCAGACAGGATTATAGCAATCAGCCCCAGCATTTT. Its protein product is CASRQDYSNQPQHF.